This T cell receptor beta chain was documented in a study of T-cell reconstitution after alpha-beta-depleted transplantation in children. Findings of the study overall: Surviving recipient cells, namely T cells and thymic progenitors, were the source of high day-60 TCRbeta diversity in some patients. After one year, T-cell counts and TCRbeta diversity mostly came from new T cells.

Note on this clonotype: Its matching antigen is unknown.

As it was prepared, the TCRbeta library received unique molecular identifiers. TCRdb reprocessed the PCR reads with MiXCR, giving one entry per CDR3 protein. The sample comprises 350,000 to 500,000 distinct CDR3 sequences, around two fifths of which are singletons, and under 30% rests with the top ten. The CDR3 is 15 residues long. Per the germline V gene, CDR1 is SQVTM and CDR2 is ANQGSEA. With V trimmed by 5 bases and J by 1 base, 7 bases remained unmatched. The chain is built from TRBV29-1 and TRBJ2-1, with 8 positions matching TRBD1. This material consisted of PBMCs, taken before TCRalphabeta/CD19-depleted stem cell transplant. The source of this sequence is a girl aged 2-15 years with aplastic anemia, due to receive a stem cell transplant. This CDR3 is CSVYGQGESYNEQFF. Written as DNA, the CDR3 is TGCAGCGTTTATGGACAGGGCGAGTCCTACAATGAGCAGTTCTTC.